This T cell receptor beta chain was sequenced in a study of cytomegalovirus exposure and HLA in healthy donors. Germline-derived CDR1 and CDR2 are MDHEN and SYDVKM. This CDR3 is built from 14 residues. After removal of 7 bases from V and 4 bases from J, the junction contained 9 bases not matched to a gene. Study-level results: Specificity of three CMV-associated chains for CMV antigens was verified in vitro. Rarity held for most TCR sequences, but there were some public TCRs that occurred in many donors.

Assay: immunoSEQ multiplex PCR; the TCRdb copy retains only in-frame clones and omits some. The sample consists of about 130,000 clones, roughly 94% of them appearing once. As to this clone: What it binds is unknown.

The chain employs TRBV28 and TRBJ2-7; TRBD2 matches 8 bases. The TCR sequence derives from a woman aged 18-35 years in good health and CMV-seronegative. Sequencing was performed on PBMCs. The CDR3 loop is CASTRGGSRYEQYF. The CDR3 DNA reads as TGTGCCAGCACCCGGGGGGGGAGCAGGTACGAGCAGTACTTC.